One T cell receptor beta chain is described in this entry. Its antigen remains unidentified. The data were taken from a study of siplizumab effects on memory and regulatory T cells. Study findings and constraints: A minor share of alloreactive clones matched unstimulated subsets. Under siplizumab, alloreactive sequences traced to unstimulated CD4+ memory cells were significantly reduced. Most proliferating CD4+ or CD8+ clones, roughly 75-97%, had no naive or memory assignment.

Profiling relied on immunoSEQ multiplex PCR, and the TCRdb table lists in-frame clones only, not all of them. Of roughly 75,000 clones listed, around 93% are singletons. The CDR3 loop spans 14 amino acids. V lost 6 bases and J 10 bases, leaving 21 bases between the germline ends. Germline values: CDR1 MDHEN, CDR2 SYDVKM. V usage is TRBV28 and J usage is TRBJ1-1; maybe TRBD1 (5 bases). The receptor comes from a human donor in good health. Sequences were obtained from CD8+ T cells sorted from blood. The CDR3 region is CASSPKQTGRGAFF. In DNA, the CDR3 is TGTGCCAGCAGCCCTAAACAAACGGGGAGGGGAGCTTTCTTT.